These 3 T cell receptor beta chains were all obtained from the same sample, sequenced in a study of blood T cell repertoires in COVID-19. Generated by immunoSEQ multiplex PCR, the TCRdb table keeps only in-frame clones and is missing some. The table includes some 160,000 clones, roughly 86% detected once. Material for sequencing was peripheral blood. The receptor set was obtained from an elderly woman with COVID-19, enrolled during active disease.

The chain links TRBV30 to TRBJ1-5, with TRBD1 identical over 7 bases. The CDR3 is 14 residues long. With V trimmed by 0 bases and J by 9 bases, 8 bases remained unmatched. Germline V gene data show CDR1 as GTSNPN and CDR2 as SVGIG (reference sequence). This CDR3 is CAWSVQTGDVPQHF. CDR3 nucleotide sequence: TGTGCCTGGAGTGTACAAACAGGGGATGTGCCCCAGCATTTT.

CDR3 DNA: TGCGCCAGCAGCCCCCTAGGGAGGGAGGACACCGGGGAGCTGTTTTTT. As protein: CASSPLGREDTGELFF. The J gene is TRBJ2-2, the V gene TRBV5-1; 7 nucleotides align to TRBD2. The CDR3 totals 16 residues. The germline V gene has CDR1 SGHRS and CDR2 YFSETQ. V shed 4 bases and J 3 bases; nucleotides not matched to a gene: 9.

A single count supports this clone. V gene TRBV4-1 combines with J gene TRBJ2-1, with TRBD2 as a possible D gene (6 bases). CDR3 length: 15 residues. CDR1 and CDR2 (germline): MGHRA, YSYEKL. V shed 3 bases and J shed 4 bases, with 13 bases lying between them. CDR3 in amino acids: CASSQSTLAYNEQFF. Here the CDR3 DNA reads TGCGCCAGCAGCCAGTCAACCCTAGCGTACAATGAGCAGTTCTTC.